The 11 T cell receptor beta chains below all came from one sample that was sequenced in a study of T cell responses to AZD1222 COVID-19 vaccine (dated by TCRdb to 2020 to 2022). Interpreted using the paper, the time point label stands for: baseline before first vaccination. Libraries came from the immunoSEQ multiplex PCR assay. Imported from immuneACCESS, the table was reduced by TCRdb to in-frame sequences with V and J called. These copies leave out some clones; in studies compared against another copy, an unresolved V gene accounts for under half, and the cause of the remainder is not known. The sample table gives around 140,000 clones. Of the sample, 2% to 2.5% falls within the top ten clones. Sequencing was carried out using peripheral blood. Receptors were obtained from an adult in good health.

The V and J genes are TRBV11-3 and TRBJ2-2, with D possibly matching TRBD2 (6 bases). Germline V CDR1 and CDR2: SGHNT, YENEEA. This CDR3 region has 16 residues. V lost 5 bases and J lost 5, with 18 bases in between. The CDR3 sequence is CASSGSWSGETGELFF. The DNA of the CDR3 is TGTGCCAGCAGCGGTTCCTGGTCGGGGGAGACCGGGGAGCTGTTTTTT.

CDR3 coding DNA: TGTGCCTGGAAGATTTGGGGCTCGGAAAACACCATATATTTT. It codes for CAWKIWGSENTIYF. V and J are TRBV30 and TRBJ1-3; a possible D gene is TRBD1 (5 bases). V was clipped by 4 bases and J by 6 bases, with 16 bases between them. Germline assignment: CDR1 GTSNPN and CDR2 SVGIG (reference sequence). The CDR3 consists of 14 residues.

The chain employs TRBV7-9 and TRBJ1-1; D is unclear. Germline values: CDR1 SEHNR, CDR2 FQNEAQ (reference sequence). The CDR3 has 17 amino acids. V was shortened by 1 base and J by 1 base, with 16 bases between the two germline ends. The CDR3 reads CASSLGRQRQENTEAFF. The CDR3 nucleotides are TGTGCCAGCAGCTTAGGTCGCCAAAGGCAGGAGAACACTGAAGCTTTCTTT.

The chain links TRBV18 to TRBJ1-1, with 7 bases identical to TRBD1. J lost 7 bases, V lost 4 bases, and 6 bases had no gene match. From germline, CDR1 is KGHSH and CDR2 LQKENI. This CDR3 is built from 13 residues. CDR3 DNA: TGTGCCAGCTCACAAGGACAGGAGAATGAAGCTTTCTTT. Encoded protein: CASSQGQENEAFF.

This chain joins TRBV25-1 and TRBJ2-5; the match to TRBD1 covers 7 bases. The V gene end was trimmed by 0 bases and the J gene end by 2 bases; junction bases not matched to a gene: 3. The CDR3 consists of 15 residues. CDR1 and CDR2 from the germline V gene are MGHDK and SYGVNS. The CDR3 coding sequence is TGTGCCAGCAGTGAATATAGGGGGCAACAAGAGACCCAGTACTTC. Translating gives CASSEYRGQQETQYF.

CDR3 nucleotide sequence: TGTGCCAGCAGCGAGTACAGGGGAAAGAACACTGAAGCTTTCTTT. Its translation is CASSEYRGKNTEAFF. V gene TRBV11-2 combines with J gene TRBJ1-1; 7 bases line up with TRBD1. The trim removed 5 bases at V and 1 base at J, leaving 7 bases unmatched. The CDR3 covers 15 residues. Germline CDR1 SGHAT, CDR2 FQNNGV.

The rearrangement uses TRBV12-3 or TRBV12-4 and TRBJ1-2; D unresolved. V gave up 3 bases and J gave up 4 bases, with 9 bases separating them. The CDR3 is 13 amino acids. The CDR3 sequence: CASSLGASYGYTF. The CDR3 DNA reads TGTGCCAGCAGTTTGGGCGCAAGCTATGGCTACACCTTC.

The rearrangement links TRBV2 to TRBJ1-1; 9 bases are shared with TRBD1. With 6 bases clipped from V and 4 bases from J, the junction kept 9 bases outside the gene matches. Germline-derived CDR1 and CDR2 are SNHLY and FYNNEI. The CDR3 is 15 amino acids. In DNA form, the CDR3 reads TGTGCCAGCAGAGGATATGGGACAGGGTCCACTGAAGCTTTCTTT. Its protein product is CASRGYGTGSTEAFF. The full variable domain, completed using reference TRBV2 and TRBJ1-1, is EPEVTQTPSHQVTQMGQEVILRCVPISNHLYFYWYRQILGQKVEFLVSFYNNEISEKSEIFDDQFSVERPDGSNFTLKIRSTKLEDSAMYFCASRGYGTGSTEAFFGQGTRLTVV.

The chain recombines TRBV4-2 with TRBJ1-3, with 8 bases fitting TRBD1. CDR1 is LGHNA, CDR2 YNFKEQ, per germline. V lost 2 bases, J lost 1 base, and 10 bases stayed unmatched. The CDR3 consists of 18 residues. This chain's CDR3 is CASSQSPTQGASGNTIYF. DNA for the CDR3: TGTGCCAGCAGCCAAAGTCCAACGCAGGGGGCATCTGGAAACACCATATATTTT.

The rearrangement uses TRBV30 and TRBJ1-1; D may be TRBD1 (5 bases). Germline V CDR1 and CDR2: GTSNPN, SVGIG (reference sequence). V dropped 2 bases and J dropped 6 bases, with 13 bases sitting between them. The CDR3 is 13 residues long. CDR3 DNA: TGTGCCTGGAGTTATTCTCGGGGGTCTGAAGCTTTCTTT. Its protein is CAWSYSRGSEAFF.

The genes are TRBV6-5 and TRBJ1-1; no reliable D call. Between the trimmed V and J ends, which lost 6 bases and 2 bases, there was a span of 4 bases. Germline CDR1 is MNHEY and CDR2 is SVGAGI. This CDR3 is built from 11 residues. CDR3 in DNA: TGTGCCAGCAGCCATAACACTGAAGCTTTCTTT. This codes for CASSHNTEAFF.